This T cell receptor beta chain was obtained from a study of Tregs in tolerant kidney transplant recipients. Overall study results and limits: No direct test of biological reproducibility was done here. Validation in larger populations is needed because few patients were studied. Antigen-driven expansion was suggested because donor-specific Tregs expanded more than all Tregs in tolerant patients.

Germline trimming cut 5 bases from V and 5 bases from J; bases unmatched to any gene: 10. The germline gives CDR1 MDHEN, CDR2 SYDVKM. This CDR3 has 15 amino acids. Of note for this clone: No antigen is known for it.

Profiled with immunoSEQ multiplex PCR; TCRdb holds only in-frame clones, not every one. The repertoire holds approximately 93,000 clones, with roughly 93% as singletons. The sequences come from CD4+ T cells from blood, collected before the transplant. This clonotype originated in a human donor who received a combined kidney and bone marrow transplant. The chain employs TRBV28 and TRBJ2-5; 8 bases line up with TRBD1. DNA of the CDR3: TGTGCCAGCAGTCAATTTCGGACAGGGAAGGAGACCCAGTACTTC. Its translation is CASSQFRTGKETQYF.